Below are 10 T cell receptor beta chains sequenced from a single sample in a study of monozygotic twins with inflammatory bowel disease (dated by TCRdb to between 2018 and 2021). Receptor libraries were prepared by 5' RACE. The sample was run on an Illumina HiSeq 2500. Once TCRdb had reprocessed the reads, it stored one entry per CDR3 protein sequence and supplied no DNA. The table for this sample lists about 330,000 distinct CDR3 sequences. Roughly 2% of the sample is in the top ten clones. Sequenced: blood. Receptors were obtained from a human donor with ulcerative colitis or Crohn's disease, or a healthy co-twin of an affected twin (not recorded which).

V is TRBV5-5 and J is TRBJ1-1; TCRdb reports TRBD1, a call that lacks DNA to check it against. The germline V gene encodes CDR1 SGHKS and CDR2 YYEKEE (reference sequence). The CDR3 consists of 16 residues. The CDR3 loop is CASTLRATSMNTEAFF.

The V call is TRBV2, the J call TRBJ2-3; the D call of TRBD2 rests on TCRdb alone, since no DNA is present to check it. Germline lookup yields CDR1 SNHLY and CDR2 FYNNEI. This CDR3 region has 12 residues. The CDR3 region is CASGGTSDTQYF. Using reference TRBV2 and TRBJ2-3 for the parts outside the CDR3, the full variable domain is EPEVTQTPSHQVTQMGQEVILRCVPISNHLYFYWYRQILGQKVEFLVSFYNNEISEKSEIFDDQFSVERPDGSNFTLKIRSTKLEDSAMYFCASGGTSDTQYFGPGTRLTVL.

The rearrangement uses TRBV29-1 and TRBJ1-2; TCRdb calls TRBD1, which cannot be checked without DNA. CDR1 and CDR2 from the germline V gene are SQVTM and ANQGSEA. This CDR3 region has 12 residues. The CDR3 loop is CSVRTGDYGYTF.

The V call is TRBV6-6, the J call TRBJ2-5; TCRdb calls TRBD1, which cannot be checked without DNA. Germline V gives CDR1 MNHNY, CDR2 SVGAGI (reference sequence). This CDR3 comprises 13 residues. This CDR3 is CASSYPLQETQYF.

This chain uses TRBV12-3 or TRBV12-4 with TRBJ1-1. The CDR3 is 13 residues long. CDR3 in amino acids: CASRITGFAEAFF.

This chain links TRBV29-1 with TRBJ2-3; TCRdb returns TRBD2, unconfirmable since there is no DNA. The CDR3 extends over 14 amino acids. CDR1 SQVTM and CDR2 ANQGSEA come from the germline V gene. Here the CDR3 reads CSAASGTSIDTQYF.

CDR3 loop: CASSTSGDNEQFF. This chain joins TRBV5-4 and TRBJ2-1; the D call of TRBD2 rests on TCRdb alone, since no DNA is present to check it. The CDR3 is 13 residues long. Germline CDR1 reads SGHNT; CDR2 reads YYREEE (reference sequence).

The rearrangement links TRBV5-1 to TRBJ2-3; without DNA, the TCRdb call of TRBD2 cannot be checked. This CDR3 contains 16 residues. CDR1 and CDR2 (germline): SGHRS, YFSETQ. The CDR3 protein is CASSFSLAGETDTQYF. Variable domain in full (rest from reference TRBV5-1 and TRBJ2-3): KAGVTQTPRYLIKTRGQQVTLSCSPISGHRSVSWYQQTPGQGLQFLFEYFSETQRNKGNFPGRFSGRQFSNSRSEMNVSTLELGDSALYLCASSFSLAGETDTQYFGPGTRLTVL.

This chain connects TRBV29-1 to TRBJ2-1; TCRdb names TRBD2, which stays unverified in the absence of DNA. Germline loops: CDR1 SQVTM, CDR2 ANQGSEA. The CDR3 is 14 residues long. This CDR3 is CSGRTSGRTGEQFF.

CDR3 sequence: CASSNDRDRAVEKLFF. The chain combines TRBV7-9 with TRBJ1-4; TCRdb designates TRBD1, a call that cannot be tested without DNA. The CDR3 totals 16 residues. CDR1 and CDR2 (germline): SEHNR, FQNEAQ (reference sequence).